This TCR beta chain is drawn from a study of a mutant IDH1 vaccine in newly diagnosed glioma. About the research overall: The treated group averaged around 40 years old and was around 60% male, about 40% female. Study-level findings and limits: Pseudoprogression appeared independent of alterations in top peripheral clonotypes.

Specified time point: baseline, week 1 (first vaccination visit). Treatment here: pre-vaccination baseline after standard-of-care therapy. This clone was seen a single time. Its specificity is unknown. The CDR3 runs to 12 residues. V was clipped by 8 bases and J by 6 bases, with 10 bases between them. Germline V gene data show CDR1 as WSHSY and CDR2 as SAAADI. Profiled with immunoSEQ multiplex PCR; TCRdb holds only in-frame clones, not every one. The data contain about 59,000 clones, approximately 91% of them singletons. This specimen consisted of PBMCs, obtained from a glioma patient treated with radiotherapy, temozolomide or both. This sequence originates from a man aged 45 to 65 with glioma. The chain recombines TRBV10-2 with TRBJ2-2, with D perhaps given as TRBD1 or TRBD2 (6 bases each). CDR3 DNA sequence: TGCGCCAGCTTGAGGGGGGCCGGGGAGCTGTTTTTT. It encodes CASLRGAGELFF.